This TCR beta chain emerged from a study of blood T cell repertoires in COVID-19. Some clones are missing from TCRdb's copy, which holds only in-frame ones; the method was immunoSEQ multiplex PCR. The sample holds 50,000 to 65,000 clones, almost 90% seen once. The CDR3 has 15 residues. Germline values: CDR1 SGHRS, CDR2 YFSETQ. Germline trimming cut 0 bases from V and 10 bases from J; bases unmatched to any gene: 4. The origin of this receptor is a man aged 55-75 years with acute or convalescent COVID-19. The rearrangement uses TRBV5-1 and TRBJ1-6, with 10 positions matching TRBD1. Sequencing was done on a sample of peripheral blood. The CDR3, as DNA: TGCGCCAGCAGCTTGGGACAGGGGGCTAGGTCACCCCTCCACTTT. It specifies CASSLGQGARSPLHF.